A selection of T cell receptor beta chains follows, all from one sample in a study of T cells in Graves' hyperthyroidism and ophthalmopathy. Each CDR3 protein gets one entry after TCRdb re-called the multiplex PCR reads with MiXCR. The data hold approximately 480,000 distinct CDR3 sequences, with around 21% observed a single time. The sequenced material came from blood. The receptors here all came from a man aged 18 to 35 with Graves' hyperthyroidism. Each CDR3 is given with its conserved first and last residue. D genes are given only for firm matches. Only part of the rows carry a size: once, few, many, or a class if the clone is expanded.

abundance	v_gene	j_gene	d_gene	CDR3aa	CDR3nt
many	TRBV19	TRBJ1-5	-	CASTQTGNGSQPQHF	TGTGCCAGTACTCAAACAGGGAACGGGAGTCAGCCCCAGCATTTT
many	TRBV3-1	TRBJ1-2	TRBD1	CASSLLGRGLDGYTF	TGTGCCAGCAGCCTTTTAGGCAGGGGGCTTGATGGCTACACCTTC
many	TRBV12-5	TRBJ1-1	-	CASREEGTPEAFF	TGTGCTAGTAGGGAGGAGGGGACTCCTGAAGCTTTCTTT
many	TRBV6-1	TRBJ2-2	TRBD2	CASKTSGGAGGELFF	TGTGCCAGCAAGACTAGCGGGGGGGCAGGTGGGGAGCTGTTTTTT
-	TRBV30	TRBJ2-2	-	CAWSRRGGLTGELFF	TGTGCCTGGAGTCGGAGGGGGGGCCTTACCGGGGAGCTGTTTTTT
few	TRBV7-6	TRBJ2-5	-	CASSFWAIGETKYF	TGTGCCAGCAGCTTTTGGGCAATAGGGGAGACCAAGTACTTC
-	TRBV6-2/TRBV6-3	TRBJ1-2	-	CAWSDNYGYTF	TGTGCCTGGAGCGATAACTATGGCTACACCTTC
many	TRBV29-1	TRBJ2-4	-	CSVAFGAKNIQYF	TGCAGCGTCGCATTCGGGGCCAAAAACATTCAGTACTTC
-	TRBV19	TRBJ1-2	TRBD1	CASNYLGDSLIYGYTF	TGTGCCAGTAATTATCTCGGGGACAGCCTAATTTATGGCTACACCTTC
few	TRBV19	TRBJ2-1	TRBD2	CASSKLAGSSYNEQFF	TGTGCCAGTAGTAAGCTAGCGGGGAGCTCCTACAATGAGCAGTTCTTC
many	TRBV16	TRBJ2-7	-	CASSQGHPGDEQYF	TGTGCCAGCAGCCAAGGACACCCAGGAGACGAGCAGTACTTC
few	TRBV29-1	TRBJ2-7	TRBD1	CSVPTGTGFPYEQYF	TGCAGCGTTCCTACCGGGACAGGGTTCCCCTACGAGCAGTACTTC
many	TRBV6-1	TRBJ1-6	TRBD1	CASSPYPGTDSPLHF	TGTGCCAGCAGTCCCTATCCCGGGACAGACTCACCCCTCCACTTT
-	TRBV20-1	TRBJ1-2	-	CSATRRGNYGYTF	TGCAGTGCTACCCGACGTGGGAACTATGGCTACACCTTC
many	TRBV28	TRBJ1-1	TRBD1	CASSKDRGSYTEAFF	TGTGCCAGCAGCAAGGACAGGGGATCGTACACTGAAGCTTTCTTT
many	TRBV27	TRBJ1-5	-	CASSTRRGGGGQPQHF	TGTGCCAGCAGCACCAGGAGGGGTGGAGGAGGTCAGCCCCAGCATTTT
many	TRBV28	TRBJ1-3	-	CASSPGIGNTIYF	TGTGCCAGCAGTCCCGGAATTGGAAACACCATATATTTT
many	TRBV7-8	TRBJ1-5	-	CASSLEGLGGKPQHF	TGTGCCAGCAGCTTAGAGGGGTTAGGGGGTAAGCCCCAGCATTTT
-	TRBV27	TRBJ1-1	-	CASSLSLGQSEQYFGPGNTEAFF	-
many	TRBV20-1	TRBJ1-2	-	CSARGAGANYGYTF	TGCAGTGCTAGGGGGGCTGGGGCTAACTATGGCTACACCTTC
many	TRBV6-1	TRBJ1-2	TRBD1	CASRGQANYGYTF	TGTGCCAGCAGAGGACAGGCTAACTATGGCTACACCTTC
-	TRBV7-6	TRBJ2-5	-	CASSLVVQYSGGLSEETQYF	TGTGCCAGCAGCTTAGTAGTTCAATATTCAGGGGGACTATCTGAAGAGACCCAGTACTTC
many	TRBV20-1	TRBJ2-5	-	CSAHKGGQETQYF	TGCAGTGCCCATAAGGGCGGACAAGAGACCCAGTACTTC
-	TRBV30	TRBJ1-1	-	CAWIRQVIRNTEAFF	TGTGCCTGGATTAGGCAGGTCATTAGGAACACTGAAGCTTTCTTT
many	TRBV7-8	TRBJ2-5	-	CASSLIHRQETQYF	TGTGCCAGCAGCCTAATCCACCGCCAAGAGACCCAGTACTTC
-	TRBV6-4	TRBJ1-3	-	CASSDRADYSGNTIYF	TGTGCCAGCAGTGACCGAGCGGACTACTCTGGAAACACCATATATTTT
-	TRBV30	TRBJ1-2	-	CAWSGGSLGENYGYTF	TGTGCCTGGAGTGGGGGTAGTCTAGGAGAAAACTATGGCTACACCTTC
many	TRBV12-3/TRBV12-4	TRBJ2-5	-	CASSPALGTQYF	TGTGCCAGCAGTCCGGCCCTGGGGACCCAGTACTTC
many	TRBV5-6	TRBJ2-7	-	CASSFQAQRRVSSYEQYF	TGTGCCAGCAGCTTCCAGGCCCAAAGGCGGGTAAGCTCCTACGAGCAGTACTTC
-	TRBV4-1	TRBJ1-1	TRBD1	CASSPQTGGTEAFF	TGCGCCAGCAGCCCCCAGACAGGGGGGACTGAAGCTTTCTTT
-	TRBV5-1	TRBJ2-2	-	CASSGRQGSAGELFF	TGCGCCAGCAGCGGCCGGCAGGGGTCCGCCGGGGAGCTGTTTTTT
-	TRBV5-1	TRBJ2-7	TRBD1	CASSLGTGVTLYEQYF	TGCGCCAGCAGTCTCGGGACAGGGGTGACCCTCTACGAGCAGTACTTC
few	TRBV5-1	TRBJ2-7	-	CASSLEAVSSYEQYF	TGCGCCAGCAGCTTGGAGGCCGTCTCTTCCTACGAGCAGTACTTC
few	TRBV4-1	TRBJ1-5	-	CASSQEGPGQSNQPQHF	TGCGCCAGCAGCCAAGAAGGCCCGGGACAAAGCAATCAGCCCCAGCATTTT
many	TRBV6-1	TRBJ2-5	TRBD1	CASSPFRGHETQYF	TGTGCCAGCAGTCCCTTCAGGGGGCACGAGACCCAGTACTTC
-	TRBV4-1	TRBJ1-1	-	CASSQPFERVNTEAFF	TGCGCCAGCAGCCAGCCTTTCGAACGGGTGAACACTGAAGCTTTCTTT
many	TRBV13	TRBJ2-2	-	CASSPPWGGGITGELFF	TGTGCCAGCAGCCCCCCCTGGGGAGGGGGCATCACCGGGGAGCTGTTTTTT
many	TRBV12-3/TRBV12-4	TRBJ2-7	-	CASSLAGTNYEQYF	TGTGCCAGCAGTTTAGCGGGCACAAACTACGAGCAGTACTTC
many	TRBV12-3/TRBV12-4	TRBJ1-1	-	CASSTLEEGAEAFF	TGTGCCAGCAGTACACTAGAAGAGGGCGCTGAAGCTTTCTTT
many	TRBV20-1	TRBJ2-7	TRBD2	CSAGSGSSYEQYF	TGCAGTGCTGGTAGCGGGAGCTCCTACGAGCAGTACTTC
many	TRBV20-1	TRBJ1-1	-	CSASAASWITEAFF	TGCAGTGCTAGTGCGGCCTCTTGGATTACTGAAGCTTTCTTT